This TCR beta chain was found in a study of T-cell memory formation after mild COVID-19. Overall study context: Among the donors, TCR clusters were largely specific to each donor.

This clonotype has at least ten counts. Its antigen is unknown. The CDR3 is made up of 16 amino acids. The trim removed 1 base at V and 3 bases at J, leaving 2 bases unmatched. Germline V gene lookup returns CDR1 SGHTA and CDR2 FQGNSA. Amplification by 5'RACE using constant-segment primers produced TCR alpha and TCR beta cDNA libraries that carried sample barcodes and UMIs. In TCRdb, the 5' RACE reads were re-called with MiXCR into one record per CDR3 protein. The sample holds approximately 560,000 distinct CDR3 sequences, approximately 15% seen once. Findings of the study overall: Clones contracting over day 15 to 85 were CD4/CD8 balanced, with later expanders leaning CD4+. CD4+ contracting clones were mainly CM and EM; CD8+ ones, EMRA.

The source of this sequence is an adult woman who had mild COVID-19 (a few samples of this study predate the infection). Cell type and time point are not known. The gene calls are TRBV7-2 and TRBJ1-4; 10 positions match TRBD1. The sequenced sample consisted of PBMCs or a T cell subset sorted from them (not recorded which). The CDR3 nucleotides are TGTGCCAGCAGCTTAGGGGACAGGGGTTCTAATGAAAAACTGTTTTTT. This gives the protein CASSLGDRGSNEKLFF. Filled out from reference TRBV7-2 and TRBJ1-4, the complete variable domain reads GAGVSQSPSNKVTEKGKDVELRCDPISGHTALYWYRQSLGQGLEFLIYFQGNSAPDKSGLPSDRFSAERTGGSVSTLTIQRTQQEDSAVYLCASSLGDRGSNEKLFFGSGTQLSVL.